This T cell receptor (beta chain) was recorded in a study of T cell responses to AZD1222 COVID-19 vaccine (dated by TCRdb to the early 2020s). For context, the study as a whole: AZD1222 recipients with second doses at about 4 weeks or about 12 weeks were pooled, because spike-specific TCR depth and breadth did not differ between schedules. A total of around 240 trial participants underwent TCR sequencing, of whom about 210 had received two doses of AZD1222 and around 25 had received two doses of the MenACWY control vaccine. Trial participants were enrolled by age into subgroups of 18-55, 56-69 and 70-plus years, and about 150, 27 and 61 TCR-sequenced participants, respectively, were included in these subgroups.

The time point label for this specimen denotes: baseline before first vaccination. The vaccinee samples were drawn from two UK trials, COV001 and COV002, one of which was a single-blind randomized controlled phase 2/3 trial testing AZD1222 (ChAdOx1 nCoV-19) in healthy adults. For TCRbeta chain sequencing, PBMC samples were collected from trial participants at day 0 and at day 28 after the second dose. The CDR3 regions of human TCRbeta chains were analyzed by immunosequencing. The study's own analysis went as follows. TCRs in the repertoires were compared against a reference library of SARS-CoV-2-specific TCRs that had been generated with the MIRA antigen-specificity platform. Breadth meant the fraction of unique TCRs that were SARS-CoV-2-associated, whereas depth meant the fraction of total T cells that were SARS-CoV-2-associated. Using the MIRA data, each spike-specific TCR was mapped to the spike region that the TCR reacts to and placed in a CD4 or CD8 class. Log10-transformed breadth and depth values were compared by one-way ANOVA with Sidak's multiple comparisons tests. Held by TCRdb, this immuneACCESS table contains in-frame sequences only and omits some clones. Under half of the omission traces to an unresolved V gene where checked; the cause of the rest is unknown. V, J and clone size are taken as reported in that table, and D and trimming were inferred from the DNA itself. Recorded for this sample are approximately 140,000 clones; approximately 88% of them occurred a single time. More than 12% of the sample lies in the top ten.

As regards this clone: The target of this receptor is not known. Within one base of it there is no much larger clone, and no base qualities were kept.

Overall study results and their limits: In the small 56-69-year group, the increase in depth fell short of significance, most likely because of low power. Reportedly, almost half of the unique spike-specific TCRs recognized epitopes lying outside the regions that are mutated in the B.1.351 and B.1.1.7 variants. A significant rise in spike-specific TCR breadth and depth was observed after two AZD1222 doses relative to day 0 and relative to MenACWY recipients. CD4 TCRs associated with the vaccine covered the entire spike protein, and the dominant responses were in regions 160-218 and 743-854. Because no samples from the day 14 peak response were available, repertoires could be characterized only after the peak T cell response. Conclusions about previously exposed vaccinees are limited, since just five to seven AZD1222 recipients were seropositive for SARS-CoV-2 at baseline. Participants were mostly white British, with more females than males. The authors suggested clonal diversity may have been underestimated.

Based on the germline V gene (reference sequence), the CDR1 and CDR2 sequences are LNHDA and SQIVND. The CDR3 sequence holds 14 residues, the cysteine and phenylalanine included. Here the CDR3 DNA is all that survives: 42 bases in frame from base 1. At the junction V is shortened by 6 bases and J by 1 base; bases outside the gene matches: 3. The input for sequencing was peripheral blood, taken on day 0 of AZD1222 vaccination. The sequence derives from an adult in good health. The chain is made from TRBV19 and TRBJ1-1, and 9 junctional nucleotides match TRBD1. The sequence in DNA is TGTGCCAGTAGGGGGACAGGGCAGAACACTGAAGCTTTCTTT. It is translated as CASRGTGQNTEAFF. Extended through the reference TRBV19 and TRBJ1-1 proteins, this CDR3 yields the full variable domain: DGGITQSPKYLFRKEGQNVTLSCEQNLNHDAMYWYRQDPGQGLRLIYYSQIVNDFQKGDIAEGYSVSREKKESFPLTVTSAQKNPTAFYLCASRGTGQNTEAFFGQGTRLTVV.